The rows below give T cell receptor beta chains drawn from one sample of a study of blood T cells in healthy people across ages. TCRdb re-called the 5' RACE reads through MiXCR, storing one row per CDR3 protein. The table includes about 630,000 distinct CDR3 sequences, roughly 21% detected once. The sample consisted of blood. These receptor sequences come from a man aged 65-85 years in good health. CDR3s include the opening cysteine and the closing phenylalanine or tryptophan. The order of the fields is clone size, V gene, J gene, D gene, CDR3 DNA, CDR3 protein. D genes are given only for firm matches. Clone sizes are given selectively: once, few, many, or a class where the clone is expanded.

clone size: -; V gene: TRBV29-1; J gene: TRBJ2-5; D gene: -; CDR3 DNA: TGCAGCGTTGAAGGGGGGACGGGACGAGAGACCCAGTACTTC; CDR3 protein: CSVEGGTGRETQYF
clone size: few; V gene: TRBV20-1; J gene: TRBJ2-7; D gene: -; CDR3 DNA: TGCAGTGCTAGAGAGGTCGGGACCCTACATTACTACGAGCAGTACTTC; CDR3 protein: CSAREVGTLHYYEQYF
clone size: few; V gene: TRBV29-1; J gene: TRBJ1-2; D gene: -; CDR3 DNA: TGCAGCGTTGAAACCTGGAGGGCAGACGATTCCAACTATGGCTACACCTTC; CDR3 protein: CSVETWRADDSNYGYTF
clone size: few; V gene: TRBV12-3/TRBV12-4; J gene: TRBJ1-5; D gene: -; CDR3 DNA: TGTGCCAGCTCCGCTGCTGGGGGGAATCAGCCCCAGCATTTT; CDR3 protein: CASSAAGGNQPQHF
clone size: -; V gene: TRBV6-6; J gene: TRBJ1-3; D gene: -; CDR3 DNA: TGTGCCAGCAACCCCGGTGGGGCAGATGGAAACACCATATATTTT; CDR3 protein: CASNPGGADGNTIYF
clone size: -; V gene: TRBV29-1; J gene: TRBJ1-2; D gene: -; CDR3 DNA: TGCAGCGCTGTGGACGGGACTGGCTACACCTTC; CDR3 protein: CSAVDGTGYTF
clone size: few; V gene: TRBV7-3; J gene: TRBJ2-3; D gene: TRBD2; CDR3 DNA: TGTGCCAGCAGCTTGGCGGGAGTCGACACAGATACGCAGTATTTT; CDR3 protein: CASSLAGVDTDTQYF
clone size: -; V gene: TRBV11-2; J gene: TRBJ2-3; D gene: TRBD2; CDR3 DNA: TGTGCCAGCTTGATGCGAGCGGGAGGTCCGGATACGCAGTATTTT; CDR3 protein: CASLMRAGGPDTQYF
clone size: -; V gene: TRBV10-3; J gene: TRBJ2-3; D gene: -; CDR3 DNA: TGTGCCACCAGTGAATCCCGGGGTCCGACAGATACGCAGTATTTT; CDR3 protein: CATSESRGPTDTQYF
clone size: few; V gene: TRBV27; J gene: TRBJ2-7; D gene: -; CDR3 DNA: TGTGCCAGCAGTTTTGGCGAAGACTTAACCTACGAGCAGTACTTC; CDR3 protein: CASSFGEDLTYEQYF